These 23 T cell receptor beta chains were all obtained from the same sample, sequenced in a study of blood T cell repertoires in COVID-19. The data were produced by immunoSEQ multiplex PCR, yet TCRdb's version contains in-frame clones alone and is incomplete. The repertoire holds over 350,000 clones, with approximately 89% as singletons. Material: PBMCs or T cells enriched from blood (not recorded which). The receptors here all came from a woman aged 40 to 50 who had been exposed to COVID-19.

V usage is TRBV2 and J usage is TRBJ2-7, with D hard to call. CDR1 is SNHLY, CDR2 FYNNEI, per germline. There are 13 residues in the CDR3. Trimming took off 7 bases at V and 3 bases at J, with 13 bases between the two ends. CDR3 in amino acids: CASIMGRIYEQYF. The CDR3 bases are TGTGCCAGCATTATGGGCAGGATCTACGAGCAGTACTTC. The full variable domain, rest sourced from reference TRBV2 and TRBJ2-7, is EPEVTQTPSHQVTQMGQEVILRCVPISNHLYFYWYRQILGQKVEFLVSFYNNEISEKSEIFDDQFSVERPDGSNFTLKIRSTKLEDSAMYFCASIMGRIYEQYFGPGTRLTVT.

This clone was detected only once. This CDR3 is CASSLGSGRLNTGELFF. The CDR3 region has the DNA TGTGCCAGCAGCTTAGGGAGCGGTCGATTAAACACCGGGGAGCTGTTTTTT. V and J are TRBV7-8 and TRBJ2-2, with TRBD2 as a possible D gene (5 bases). The V end lost 1 base, the J end lost 2 bases, and 14 bases lay between the germline ends. CDR3 length: 17 amino acids. Germline-derived CDR1 and CDR2 are SGHVS and FQNEAQ.

The chain combines TRBV30 with TRBJ1-2; 7 bases agree with TRBD1. The CDR3 loop spans 13 amino acids. The germline V gene encodes CDR1 GTSNPN and CDR2 SVGIG (reference sequence). With 3 bases clipped from V and 8 bases from J, the junction kept 9 bases outside the gene matches. The CDR3 spells CAWRVTGTWGYTF. DNA for the CDR3: TGTGCCTGGAGGGTGACAGGGACTTGGGGCTACACCTTC.

The V and J genes are TRBV5-1 and TRBJ2-1; perhaps TRBD1 as D (6 bases). Trimming shortened V by 0 bases and J by 5 bases, and 12 bases separated the two germline ends. Germline-derived CDR1 and CDR2 are SGHRS and YFSETQ. The CDR3 length is 15 residues. The CDR3 sequence is CASSLGRGANNEQFF. DNA of the CDR3: TGCGCCAGCAGCTTGGGCAGGGGAGCTAACAATGAGCAGTTCTTC.

The CDR3 is CASSSTGEDTEAFF. As DNA, the CDR3 is TGTGCCAGCAGCTCGACAGGGGAAGACACTGAAGCTTTCTTT. The chain couples TRBV13 to TRBJ1-1, with 8 bases matching TRBD1. The V segment lost 4 bases and the J segment 3 bases; nucleotides outside the gene matches: 4. Germline CDR1 is PRHDT and CDR2 is FYEKMQ (reference sequence). The CDR3 length is 14 residues.

J is TRBJ1-1 and V is TRBV2; D is ambiguous. Germline CDR1 and CDR2: SNHLY and FYNNEI. The length of the CDR3 is 11 residues. Trimming stripped 4 bases from V and 3 bases from J, with 3 bases between. The CDR3: CASSADTEAFF. The CDR3 nucleotides read TGTGCCAGCAGTGCGGACACTGAAGCTTTCTTT.

The chain carries TRBV24-1 and TRBJ1-1; the D gene is possibly TRBD1 (6 bases). CDR1 is KGHDR and CDR2 is SFDVKD in the germline V gene. V was trimmed by 2 bases and J by 2 bases, leaving 8 bases between them. This CDR3 spans 14 amino acids. CDR3 DNA: TGTGCCACCAGTGATTCGGGACATAACACTGAAGCTTTCTTT. Protein sequence: CATSDSGHNTEAFF.

The chain is built from TRBV7-2 and TRBJ1-3; possible D gene TRBD1, 5 bases. V dropped 1 base and J dropped 1 base, with 11 bases sitting between them. From germline, CDR1 is SGHTA and CDR2 FQGNSA. CDR3 length: 16 residues. The CDR3 here is CASSLVLAGSGNTIYF. The CDR3 nucleotides read TGTGCCAGCAGCTTAGTCTTGGCAGGGTCTGGAAACACCATATATTTT.

J is TRBJ2-3 and V is TRBV6-2 or TRBV6-3; 7 bases align to TRBD1. CDR3 length: 15 amino acids. Losses at the gene ends were 5 bases for V and 2 bases for J; bases not matched to a gene: 7. The germline V gene encodes CDR1 MNHEY and CDR2 SVGEGT. The CDR3 DNA reads as TGTGCCAGCAGTACGACAGGGATACTCACAGATACGCAGTATTTT. It codes for CASSTTGILTDTQYF.

The chain has TRBV27 and TRBJ1-6; no clear D. From germline, CDR1 is MNHEY and CDR2 SMNVEV (reference sequence). V lost 2 bases and J 8 bases, leaving 7 bases between the germline ends. The CDR3 length is 13 residues. CDR3: CASSLRPDSPLHF. The CDR3 DNA is TGTGCCAGCAGTTTACGTCCGGATTCACCCCTCCACTTT.

The table lists this clone with a few counts. The chain is built from TRBV15 and TRBJ1-6; D uncertain. The CDR3 extends over 13 amino acids. Trimming left V 0 bases short and J 9 bases short, with 6 bases between. Germline V CDR1 and CDR2: LNHNV, YYDKDF (reference sequence). CDR3 sequence reads: CATSRDRGSPLHF. DNA of the CDR3: TGTGCCACCAGCAGAGATCGGGGTTCACCCCTCCACTTT.

The chain recombines TRBV19 with TRBJ1-2, with D possibly matching TRBD1 (6 bases). This CDR3 has 15 amino acids. Germline V gives CDR1 LNHDA, CDR2 SQIVND (reference sequence). The ends were cut back, 5 bases at V and 2 bases at J, with 15 bases in the middle. The CDR3 DNA sequence: TGTGCCAGTAGTTCCAACAGGGTTGAAAACTATGGCTACACCTTC. Its translation is CASSSNRVENYGYTF.

This clone was recorded at least ten times. The genes are TRBV25-1 and TRBJ1-3; no clear D gene. CDR1 is MGHDK and CDR2 is SYGVNS in the germline V gene. The CDR3 totals 13 residues. V lost 7 bases and J lost 1, with 8 bases in between. The CDR3 region has the DNA TGTGCCAGCAACACGGGATCTGGAAACACCATATATTTT. Its translation: CASNTGSGNTIYF.

This clone showed up just a few times. V is TRBV7-3 and J is TRBJ2-2; D is perhaps TRBD2 (7 bases). This CDR3 has 15 residues. Per germline, CDR1 SGHTA and CDR2 FQGTGA. Trimming left V 2 bases short and J 6 bases short, with 13 bases between. The CDR3 here is CASSLAGAPAGELFF. The CDR3 nucleotides read TGTGCCAGCAGCTTAGCGGGGGCCCCCGCCGGGGAGCTGTTTTTT.

This chain uses TRBV21-1 with TRBJ2-7; TRBD2, the D gene given by the table, was not confirmed from the DNA. TRBV21-1 has pseudogene status. CDR3 length equals 15 residues. The CDR3 DNA follows: TGTGCCAGCAGCAAAGGGAGGCAGGTCAGCTACGAGCAGTACTTC. Translated, it gives CASSKGRQVSYEQYF.

A few counts support this clone. The rearrangement joins TRBV30 to TRBJ2-2; 8 positions agree with TRBD1. The CDR3 loop spans 13 amino acids. Germline CDR1 reads GTSNPN; CDR2 reads SVGIG (reference sequence). The trim removed 7 bases at V and 5 bases at J, leaving 6 bases unmatched. The DNA for the CDR3 is TGTGCCTCCTCCAGGGGGCAGACCGGGGAGCTGTTTTTT. Translated: CASSRGQTGELFF.

The rearrangement uses TRBV2 and TRBJ2-5; 12 bases line up with TRBD2. The V segment lost 6 bases and the J segment 5 bases; nucleotides outside the gene matches: 7. The CDR3 loop spans 15 amino acids. Per the germline V gene, CDR1 is SNHLY and CDR2 is FYNNEI. CDR3 region: CASRTRTSGAETQYF. CDR3 coding DNA: TGTGCCAGCAGAACCCGGACTAGCGGGGCGGAGACCCAGTACTTC.

This clone was seen a single time. The chain has TRBV4-3 and TRBJ2-1; TRBD2 agrees at 8 bases. Germline CDR1 LGHNA, CDR2 YSLEER. V was clipped by 4 bases and J by 2 bases; unmatched bases: 7. CDR3 length: 16 amino acids. The CDR3 sequence: CASSREREPPYNEQFF. As DNA, the CDR3 is TGCGCCAGCAGCCGCGAGCGGGAGCCCCCCTACAATGAGCAGTTCTTC.

V is TRBV5-4 and J is TRBJ1-2; tentative D call: TRBD1 (5 bases). Per germline, CDR1 SGHNT and CDR2 YYREEE (reference sequence). Trimming shortened V by 3 bases and J by 4 bases, and 13 bases separated the two germline ends. The CDR3 is 14 residues long. The CDR3 is CASSSRRDSYGYTF. For the CDR3, the DNA is TGTGCCAGCAGCTCACGAAGAGACAGCTATGGCTACACCTTC.

The rearrangement uses TRBV2 and TRBJ1-2, with D possibly TRBD1 on 6 matching bases. This CDR3 is built from 15 residues. V shed 7 bases and J shed 4 bases, with 19 bases lying between them. Germline CDR1 and CDR2: SNHLY and FYNNEI. Here the CDR3 reads CASNELVVRGYGYTF. The CDR3 DNA follows: TGTGCCAGCAACGAATTAGTGGTCAGGGGCTATGGCTACACCTTC.

The CDR3 loop is CASRLPRNEQYF. In nucleotides, the CDR3 is TGTGCCAGTCGCCTACCCCGAAACGAGCAGTACTTC. The rearrangement joins TRBV6-6 to TRBJ2-7; D is undetermined. The germline gives CDR1 MNHNY, CDR2 SVGAGI (reference sequence). Trimming pared 9 bases from V and 5 bases from J, leaving 14 bases between. The CDR3 length is 12 residues.

The chain has TRBV30 and TRBJ1-1; TRBD1 agrees at 7 bases. V shed 4 bases, J shed 5 bases, and the junction held 7 bases outside the gene matches. Germline CDR1 reads GTSNPN; CDR2 reads SVGIG (reference sequence). The CDR3 sequence is 13 residues long. The CDR3 here is CAWKQGPGTEAFF. CDR3 DNA sequence: TGTGCCTGGAAACAGGGGCCGGGGACTGAAGCTTTCTTT.

The chain recombines TRBV6-4 with TRBJ2-1, with a tentative D call TRBD2 (6 bases). CDR3 length: 15 amino acids. Trimming cost V 2 bases and J 10 bases, with 18 bases left between them. In germline, CDR1 is MRHNA, CDR2 SNTAGT. The CDR3 loop is CASSDHPTGSGEQFF. The DNA of the CDR3 is TGTGCCAGCAGTGACCACCCGACCGGGAGTGGGGAGCAGTTCTTC.